Listed below are T cell receptor beta chains from one sample, sequenced in a study of blood T cell repertoires in COVID-19. Sequenced by immunoSEQ multiplex PCR; TCRdb stores in-frame clones only, minus some. The table records some 73,000 clones, 85% to 90% of them present only once. Sequenced sample: peripheral blood. These receptors all stem from a woman of 80 years or more with active or convalescent COVID-19. Both conserved end residues are part of each CDR3. The D gene is left open where the match is weak. A row's size may be missing; if present it is once, few, many or a size class.

D: NA
J: TRBJ1-5
size: once
V: TRBV18
DNA: TGTGCCAGCTCACCTGGGCGCAATCAGCCCCAGCATTTT
CDR3: CASSPGRNQPQHF

D: TRBD1
J: TRBJ1-1
size: NA
V: TRBV10-3
DNA: TGTGCCATCTCAGACAGGGCTACTGAAGCTTTCTTT
CDR3: CAISDRATEAFF

D: TRBD1
J: TRBJ2-5
size: NA
V: TRBV2
DNA: TGTGCCAGCAGCTTCGACAGGGGGTCAGGAGAGACCCAGTACTTC
CDR3: CASSFDRGSGETQYF

D: NA
J: TRBJ1-1
size: NA
V: TRBV28
DNA: TGTGCCAGCAGCCAGGGGATGAACACTGAAGCTTTCTTT
CDR3: CASSQGMNTEAFF

D: TRBD1
J: TRBJ1-2
size: NA
V: TRBV2
DNA: TGTGCCAGCAGTCCGGGACAGGGGGAAAATTATGGCTACACCTTC
CDR3: CASSPGQGENYGYTF

D: NA
J: TRBJ2-3
size: NA
V: TRBV4-1
DNA: TGCGCCAGCAGCCAACCACTGACAGATTCTGATACGCAGTATTTT
CDR3: CASSQPLTDSDTQYF

D: NA
J: TRBJ2-7
size: NA
V: TRBV6-1
DNA: TGTGCCAGCAGTGAATCAGGGGACGAGCAGTACTTC
CDR3: CASSESGDEQYF

D: TRBD1
J: TRBJ1-4
size: NA
V: TRBV7-2
DNA: TGTGCCAGCAGCTCCAGGGGGACCGACGAAAAACTGTTTTTT
CDR3: CASSSRGTDEKLFF

D: TRBD1
J: TRBJ1-2
size: NA
V: TRBV6-6
DNA: TGTGCCAGCAGTTACGGACGACAGGGGATTAATGGCTACACCTTC
CDR3: CASSYGRQGINGYTF

D: NA
J: TRBJ1-1
size: NA
V: TRBV6-5
DNA: TGTGCCAGCAGTTACTCAGGGGCGCTGGGGACTGAAGCTTTCTTT
CDR3: CASSYSGALGTEAFF

D: NA
J: TRBJ1-1
size: NA
V: TRBV4-1
DNA: TGCGCCAGCAGCCAAGAAGGTGGGAGGGACACTGAAGCTTTCTTT
CDR3: CASSQEGGRDTEAFF

D: NA
J: TRBJ1-1
size: NA
V: TRBV6-5
DNA: TGTGCCAGCAGCAAACAGGGTTATACCACTGAAGCTTTCTTT
CDR3: CASSKQGYTTEAFF

D: NA
J: TRBJ1-1
size: NA
V: TRBV7-9
DNA: TGTGCCAGCAGCCTTAGGAGTGGGTTCAGCACTGAAGCTTTCTTT
CDR3: CASSLRSGFSTEAFF

D: TRBD1
J: TRBJ1-1
size: NA
V: TRBV9
DNA: TGTGCCAGCAGCGCCCAAAACGGACAGGGGTTAAATGAAGCTTTCTTT
CDR3: CASSAQNGQGLNEAFF

D: NA
J: TRBJ2-7
size: NA
V: TRBV4-1
DNA: TGCGCCAGCAGCCACCTCTTTTCGACAGGCCTGGCCTACGAGCAGTACTTC
CDR3: CASSHLFSTGLAYEQYF

D: NA
J: TRBJ2-5
size: few
V: TRBV6-6
DNA: TGTGCCAGCAGTTACCCGGGGGGCCCGCAAGAGACCCAGTACTTC
CDR3: CASSYPGGPQETQYF

D: NA
J: TRBJ2-5
size: NA
V: TRBV19
DNA: TGTGCCAGTAGTATAGGGGCTAGCTGGGAAGAGACCCAGTACTTC
CDR3: CASSIGASWEETQYF

D: NA
J: TRBJ2-3
size: NA
V: TRBV7-9
DNA: TGTGCCAGCAGCTTATCCGCAGATACGCAGTATTTT
CDR3: CASSLSADTQYF

D: NA
J: TRBJ1-2
size: NA
V: TRBV7-2
DNA: TGTGCCAGCAGCTTAGCAGGGGCCGGAGGCTACACCTTC
CDR3: CASSLAGAGGYTF

D: NA
J: TRBJ2-5
size: NA
V: TRBV2
DNA: TGTGCCAGCAGTATAGTTCAAGAGACCCAGTACTTC
CDR3: CASSIVQETQYF

D: TRBD1
J: TRBJ2-7
size: NA
V: TRBV29-1
DNA: TGCAGCGGGGGAGACAGGGACCGTGGTGAGCAGTACTTC
CDR3: CSGGDRDRGEQYF

D: NA
J: TRBJ1-4
size: once
V: TRBV6-5
DNA: TGTGCCAGCAGCCGACACCCGGAACGAAGTGAAAAACTGTTTTTT
CDR3: CASSRHPERSEKLFF

D: TRBD1
J: TRBJ2-5
size: NA
V: TRBV6-2/TRBV6-3
DNA: TGTGCCAGCAGTTATAGGACAGGGGGCAGAGAGACCCAGTACTTC
CDR3: CASSYRTGGRETQYF

D: TRBD1
J: TRBJ1-1
size: NA
V: TRBV7-8
DNA: TGTGCCAGCAGCTTAGTTGGGGGACAGATAAACACTGAAGCTTTCTTT
CDR3: CASSLVGGQINTEAFF

D: TRBD1
J: TRBJ1-1
size: NA
V: TRBV10-3
DNA: TGTGCCACCCATTTCGGGACAGAGAACACTGAAGCTTTCTTT
CDR3: CATHFGTENTEAFF

D: NA
J: TRBJ2-7
size: NA
V: TRBV11-2
DNA: TGTGCCAGCAGCTTAGTAGCGGTAAGCTCCTACGAGCAGTACTTC
CDR3: CASSLVAVSSYEQYF

D: TRBD1
J: TRBJ2-7
size: NA
V: TRBV6-5
DNA: TGTGCCAGCAGAAGGACAGGGACGGGGACCTACGAGCAGTACTTC
CDR3: CASRRTGTGTYEQYF

D: TRBD1
J: TRBJ1-3
size: large
V: TRBV5-4
DNA: TGTGCCAGCAGCCCGGGACAGAGCTCTGGAAACACCATATATTTT
CDR3: CASSPGQSSGNTIYF

D: NA
J: TRBJ2-7
size: NA
V: TRBV6-5
DNA: TGTGCCAGCAGGGACACACCGAGCTCCTACGAGCAGTACTTC
CDR3: CASRDTPSSYEQYF

D: TRBD1
J: TRBJ1-6
size: NA
V: TRBV6-1
DNA: TGTGCCAGCAGTGAGACAGGGGTCAATTCACCCCTCCACTTT
CDR3: CASSETGVNSPLHF

D: NA
J: TRBJ2-1
size: NA
V: TRBV27
DNA: TGTGCCAGCAGTTATGACACTTACAATGAGCAGTTCTTC
CDR3: CASSYDTYNEQFF

D: NA
J: TRBJ1-3
size: NA
V: TRBV12-3/TRBV12-4
DNA: TGTGCCAGCGACACGACGGCTGGAAACACCATATATTTT
CDR3: CASDTTAGNTIYF

D: NA
J: TRBJ2-1
size: NA
V: TRBV4-3
DNA: TGCGCCAGCAGCCAAGATCGATCCCTCGCGGATAGGTCCAATGAGCAGTTCTTC
CDR3: CASSQDRSLADRSNEQFF

D: NA
J: TRBJ1-6
size: NA
V: TRBV9
DNA: TGTGCCAGCAGCGTAGGGGGGGGGAGTTCACCCCTCCACTTT
CDR3: CASSVGGGSSPLHF

D: NA
J: TRBJ2-5
size: NA
V: TRBV9
DNA: TGTGCCAGCAGCCCGGGAGGGACAGAAGAGACCCAGTACTTC
CDR3: CASSPGGTEETQYF

D: NA
J: TRBJ1-3
size: NA
V: TRBV28
DNA: TGTGCCAGCAGTCCCGACAGGACTGGAAACACCATATATTTT
CDR3: CASSPDRTGNTIYF

D: NA
J: TRBJ2-5
size: NA
V: TRBV30
DNA: TGTGCCTGGAGTGGGACACGGTACCAAGAGACCCAGTACTTC
CDR3: CAWSGTRYQETQYF

D: NA
J: TRBJ2-7
size: NA
V: TRBV7-8
DNA: TGTGCCAGCAGCCCCGCCTACGAGCAGTACTTC
CDR3: CASSPAYEQYF

D: NA
J: TRBJ2-5
size: NA
V: TRBV7-3
DNA: TGTGCCAGCAGCTCGGGAGAGACCCAGTACTTC
CDR3: CASSSGETQYF

D: TRBD1
J: TRBJ2-7
size: NA
V: TRBV13
DNA: TGTGCCAGCCTGCGGAGAGACAGGGCGAACGAGCAGTACTTC
CDR3: CASLRRDRANEQYF

D: NA
J: TRBJ1-1
size: NA
V: TRBV7-2
DNA: TGTGCCAGCAGCTTAGGCGGGAGGGTTGGGGTCCCTGAAGCTTTCTTT
CDR3: CASSLGGRVGVPEAFF

D: NA
J: TRBJ1-2
size: NA
V: TRBV5-1
DNA: TGCGCCAGCAGCTGGGGGGAATCATCGTTTTCAGAAGGCTACACCTTC
CDR3: CASSWGESSFSEGYTF

D: NA
J: TRBJ2-1
size: NA
V: TRBV12-5
DNA: TGTGCTAGTGGTCCCCGGGGGATTGGCAATGAGCAGTTCTTC
CDR3: CASGPRGIGNEQFF

D: NA
J: TRBJ2-5
size: NA
V: TRBV28
DNA: TGTGCCAGCAGTTTGTTCCCCCCGTTGACAAATCAAGAGACCCAGTACTTC
CDR3: CASSLFPPLTNQETQYF

D: NA
J: TRBJ2-3
size: NA
V: TRBV3-1/TRBV3-2
DNA: TGTGCCAGCAGCCAAGCGCGAGGGGGTATTGATACGCAGTATTTT
CDR3: CASSQARGGIDTQYF

D: NA
J: TRBJ2-5
size: NA
V: TRBV7-2
DNA: TGTGCCAGCAGCCTAGGGCGGGACGAGACCCAGTACTTC
CDR3: CASSLGRDETQYF

D: NA
J: TRBJ2-1
size: once
V: TRBV7-9
DNA: TGTGCCAGCAGCCAGAGACGGGACAATGAGCAGTTCTTC
CDR3: CASSQRRDNEQFF

D: NA
J: TRBJ2-7
size: NA
V: TRBV29-1
DNA: TGCAGCGTTGTAGGGACAGTCGGACTACAGCAGTACTTC
CDR3: CSVVGTVGLQQYF

D: NA
J: TRBJ2-5
size: many
V: TRBV25-1
DNA: TGTGCCAGCAGTGAATGGAAAGGACTAAACCAAGAGACCCAGTACTTC
CDR3: CASSEWKGLNQETQYF

D: TRBD2
J: TRBJ2-1
size: NA
V: TRBV6-9
DNA: TGTGCCAGCAGTTATTCTGTCAAACGAGCGTTTTGTCGCGGGGGGCCATGCTCCTACAATGAGCAGTTCTTC
CDR3: CASSYSVKRAFCRGGPCSYNEQFF

D: NA
J: TRBJ2-7
size: few
V: TRBV11-2
DNA: TGTGCCAGCAGCTTTACCCCGAGAACAGGCTACGAGCAGTACTTC
CDR3: CASSFTPRTGYEQYF